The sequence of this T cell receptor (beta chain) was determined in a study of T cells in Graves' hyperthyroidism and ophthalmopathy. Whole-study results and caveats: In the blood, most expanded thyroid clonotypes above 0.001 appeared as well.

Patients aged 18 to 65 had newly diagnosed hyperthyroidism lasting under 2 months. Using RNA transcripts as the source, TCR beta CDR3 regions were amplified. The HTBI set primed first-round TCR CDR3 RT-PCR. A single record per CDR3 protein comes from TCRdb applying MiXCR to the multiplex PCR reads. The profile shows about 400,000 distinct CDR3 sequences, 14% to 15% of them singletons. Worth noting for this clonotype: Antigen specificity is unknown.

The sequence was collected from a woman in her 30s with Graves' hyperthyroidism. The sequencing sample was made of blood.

The CDR3 sequence is CASSQVQGAGYEQYF. CDR3 DNA sequence: TGTGCCAGCAGCCAAGTACAGGGGGCAGGGTACGAGCAGTACTTC. V is TRBV3-1 and J is TRBJ2-7; 9 bases are a match to TRBD1. Germline values: CDR1 LGHDT, CDR2 YNNKEL (reference sequence). CDR3 size: 15 residues. After removal of 1 base from V and 4 bases from J, the junction contained 5 bases not matched to a gene.